One and the same sample provided the 2 T cell receptor beta chains below, sequenced in a study of blood T cell repertoires in COVID-19. Profiling relied on immunoSEQ multiplex PCR, and the TCRdb table lists in-frame clones only, not all of them. The sample has about 140,000 clones, about three quarters seen once. What was sequenced was peripheral blood. The source is a woman aged 80 or older with active or convalescent COVID-19.

The chain uses TRBV3-1 (or the pseudogene TRBV3-2) and TRBJ1-1; possible D gene TRBD1, 5 bases. This CDR3 is built from 14 residues. The V end lost 4 bases, the J end lost 1 base, and 10 bases lay between the germline ends. The germline CDR1 and CDR2 sequences are LGHDT and YNNKEL (reference sequence). The CDR3 is CASSLRQTNTEAFF. The CDR3 DNA sequence: TGTGCCAGCAGCCTCAGACAGACGAACACTGAAGCTTTCTTT.

The chain combines TRBV25-1 with TRBJ1-3, with 9 bases aligning to TRBD1. Losses at the gene ends were 2 bases for V and 4 bases for J; bases not matched to a gene: 9. The germline V gene has CDR1 MGHDK and CDR2 SYGVNS. The CDR3 spans 17 residues. The DNA for the CDR3 is TGTGCCAGCAGTGAAACCAGAGGGACAGGGAAAGGAAACACCATATATTTT. Translating gives CASSETRGTGKGNTIYF.